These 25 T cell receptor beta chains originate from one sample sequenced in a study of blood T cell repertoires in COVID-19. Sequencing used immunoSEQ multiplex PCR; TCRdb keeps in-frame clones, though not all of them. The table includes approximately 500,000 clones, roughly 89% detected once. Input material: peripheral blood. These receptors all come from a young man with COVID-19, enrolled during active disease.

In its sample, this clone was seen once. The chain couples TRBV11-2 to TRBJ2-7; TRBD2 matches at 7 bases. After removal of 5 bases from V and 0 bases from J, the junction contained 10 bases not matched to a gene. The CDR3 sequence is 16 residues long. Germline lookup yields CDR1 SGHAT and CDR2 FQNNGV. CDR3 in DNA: TGTGCCAGCAGCACGAGACTAGCACGGAGCTCCTACGAGCAGTACTTC. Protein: CASSTRLARSSYEQYF.

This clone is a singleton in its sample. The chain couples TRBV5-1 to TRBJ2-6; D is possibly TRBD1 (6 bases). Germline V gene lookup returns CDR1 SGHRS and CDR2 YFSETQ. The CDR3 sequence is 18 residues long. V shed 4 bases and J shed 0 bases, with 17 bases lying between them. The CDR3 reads CASSLPGQNISGANVLTF. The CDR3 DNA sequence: TGCGCCAGCAGCCTGCCGGGACAAAATATCTCTGGGGCCAACGTCCTGACTTTC. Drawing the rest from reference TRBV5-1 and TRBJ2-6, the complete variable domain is KAGVTQTPRYLIKTRGQQVTLSCSPISGHRSVSWYQQTPGQGLQFLFEYFSETQRNKGNFPGRFSGRQFSNSRSEMNVSTLELGDSALYLCASSLPGQNISGANVLTFGAGSRLTVL.

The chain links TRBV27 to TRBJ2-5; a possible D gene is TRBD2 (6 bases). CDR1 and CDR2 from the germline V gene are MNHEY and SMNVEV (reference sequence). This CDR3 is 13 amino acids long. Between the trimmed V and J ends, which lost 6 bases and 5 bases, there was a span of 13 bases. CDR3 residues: CASRGGSRETQYF. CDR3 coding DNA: TGTGCCAGCAGGGGGGGTAGCCGGGAGACCCAGTACTTC.

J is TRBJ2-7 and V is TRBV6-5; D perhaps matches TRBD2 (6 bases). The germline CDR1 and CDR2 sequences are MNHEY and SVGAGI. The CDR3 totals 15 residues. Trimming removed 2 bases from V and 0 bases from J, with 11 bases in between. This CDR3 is CASSYRGGDSYEQYF. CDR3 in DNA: TGTGCCAGCAGTTACAGGGGCGGGGACTCCTACGAGCAGTACTTC.

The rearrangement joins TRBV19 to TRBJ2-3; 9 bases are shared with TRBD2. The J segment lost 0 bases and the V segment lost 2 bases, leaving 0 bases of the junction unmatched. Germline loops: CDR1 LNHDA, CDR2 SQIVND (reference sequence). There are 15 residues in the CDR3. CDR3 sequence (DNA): TGTGCCAGTAGTATAAGCGGGGGGAGCACAGATACGCAGTATTTT. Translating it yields CASSISGGSTDTQYF.

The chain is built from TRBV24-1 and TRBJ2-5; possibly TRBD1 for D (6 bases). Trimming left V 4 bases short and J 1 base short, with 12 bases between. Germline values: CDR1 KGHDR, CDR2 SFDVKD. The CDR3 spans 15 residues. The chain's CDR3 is CATSDPRGLQETQYF. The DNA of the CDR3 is TGTGCCACCAGTGACCCCAGGGGCCTCCAAGAGACCCAGTACTTC.

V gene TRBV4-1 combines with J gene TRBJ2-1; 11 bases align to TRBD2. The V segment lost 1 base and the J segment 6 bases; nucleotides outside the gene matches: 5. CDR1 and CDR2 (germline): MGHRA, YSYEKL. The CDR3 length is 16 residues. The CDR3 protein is CASSQVDTSGSNEQFF. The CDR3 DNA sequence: TGCGCCAGCAGCCAAGTCGACACTAGCGGGAGCAATGAGCAGTTCTTC.

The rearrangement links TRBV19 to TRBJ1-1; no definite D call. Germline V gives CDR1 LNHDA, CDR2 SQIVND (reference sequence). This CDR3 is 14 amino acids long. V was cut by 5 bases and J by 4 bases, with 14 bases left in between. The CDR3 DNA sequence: TGTGCCAGTAGTTTCAGTCGTAAGCGCACTGAAGCTTTCTTT. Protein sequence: CASSFSRKRTEAFF.

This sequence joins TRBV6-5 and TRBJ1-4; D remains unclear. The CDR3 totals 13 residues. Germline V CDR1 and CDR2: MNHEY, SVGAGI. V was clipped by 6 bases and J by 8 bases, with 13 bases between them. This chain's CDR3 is CASSLVILEKLFF. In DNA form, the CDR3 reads TGTGCCAGCAGCCTTGTTATATTAGAAAAACTGTTTTTT.

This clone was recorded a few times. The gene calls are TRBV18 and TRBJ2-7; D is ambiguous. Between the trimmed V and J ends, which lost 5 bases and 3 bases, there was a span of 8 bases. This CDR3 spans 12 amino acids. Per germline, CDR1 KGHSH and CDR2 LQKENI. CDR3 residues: CASSMSLYEQYF. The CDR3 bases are TGTGCCAGCTCAATGTCCCTCTACGAGCAGTACTTC.

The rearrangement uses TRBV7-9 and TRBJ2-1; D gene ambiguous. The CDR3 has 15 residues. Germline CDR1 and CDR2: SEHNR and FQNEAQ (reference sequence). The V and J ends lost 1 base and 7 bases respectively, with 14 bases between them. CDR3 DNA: TGTGCCAGCAGCTTAGGGGTAGCATCGGATAATGAGCAGTTCTTC. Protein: CASSLGVASDNEQFF.

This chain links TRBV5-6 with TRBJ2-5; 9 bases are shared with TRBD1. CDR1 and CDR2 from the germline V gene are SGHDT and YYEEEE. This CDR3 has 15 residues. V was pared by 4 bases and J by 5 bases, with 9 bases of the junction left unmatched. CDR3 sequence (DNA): TGTGCCAGCAGCCCACCGACAGGGGGGTGGGAGACCCAGTACTTC. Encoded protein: CASSPPTGGWETQYF. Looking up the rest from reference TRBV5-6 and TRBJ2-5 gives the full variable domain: DAGVTQSPTHLIKTRGQQVTLRCSPKSGHDTVSWYQQALGQGPQFIFQYYEEEERQRGNFPDRFSGHQFPNYSSELNVNALLLGDSALYLCASSPPTGGWETQYFGPGTRLLVL.

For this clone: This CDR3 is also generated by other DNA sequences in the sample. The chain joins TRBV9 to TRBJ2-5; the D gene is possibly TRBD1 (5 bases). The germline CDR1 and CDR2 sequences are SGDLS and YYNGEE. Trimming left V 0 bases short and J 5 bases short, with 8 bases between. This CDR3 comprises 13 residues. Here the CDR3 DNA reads TGTGCCAGCAGCGTAGATAGGGGCGAGACCCAGTACTTC. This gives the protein CASSVDRGETQYF.

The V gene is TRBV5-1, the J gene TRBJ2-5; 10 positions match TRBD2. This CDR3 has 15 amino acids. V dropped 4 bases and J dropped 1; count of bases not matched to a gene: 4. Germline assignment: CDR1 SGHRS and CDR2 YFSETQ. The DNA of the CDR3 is TGCGCCAGCAGCGATAGCGGGAGGTCCCAAGAGACCCAGTACTTC. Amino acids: CASSDSGRSQETQYF. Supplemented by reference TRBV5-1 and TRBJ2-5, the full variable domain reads KAGVTQTPRYLIKTRGQQVTLSCSPISGHRSVSWYQQTPGQGLQFLFEYFSETQRNKGNFPGRFSGRQFSNSRSEMNVSTLELGDSALYLCASSDSGRSQETQYFGPGTRLLVL.

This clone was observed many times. The CDR3 sequence is CASSLEMGLNNEKLFF. Written as DNA, the CDR3 is TGTGCCAGCAGCTTAGAGATGGGACTGAATAATGAAAAACTGTTTTTT. J is TRBJ1-4 and V is TRBV5-8; D possibly corresponds to TRBD1 (5 bases). The germline V gene encodes CDR1 SGHTS and CDR2 YDEGEE. Trimming removed 2 bases from V and 4 bases from J, with 15 bases in between. This CDR3 contains 16 residues.

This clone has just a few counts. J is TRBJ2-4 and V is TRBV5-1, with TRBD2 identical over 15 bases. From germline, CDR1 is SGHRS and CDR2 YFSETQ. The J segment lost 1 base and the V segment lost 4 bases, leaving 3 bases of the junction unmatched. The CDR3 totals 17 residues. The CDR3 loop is CASSLGLAGGAKNIQYF. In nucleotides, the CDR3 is TGCGCCAGCAGCCTGGGACTAGCGGGAGGTGCCAAAAACATTCAGTACTTC.

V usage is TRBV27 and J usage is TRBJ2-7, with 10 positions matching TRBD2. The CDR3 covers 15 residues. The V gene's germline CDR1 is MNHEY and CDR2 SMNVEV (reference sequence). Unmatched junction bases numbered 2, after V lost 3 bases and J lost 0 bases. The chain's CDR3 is CASSFTSGTSYEQYF. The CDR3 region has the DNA TGTGCCAGCAGTTTCACTAGCGGGACCTCCTACGAGCAGTACTTC.

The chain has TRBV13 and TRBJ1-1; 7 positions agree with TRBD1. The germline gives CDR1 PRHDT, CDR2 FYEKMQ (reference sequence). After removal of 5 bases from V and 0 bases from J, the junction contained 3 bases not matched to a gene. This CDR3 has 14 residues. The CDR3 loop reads CASSGDRVNTEAFF. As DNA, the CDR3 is TGTGCCAGCAGCGGGGACAGAGTGAACACTGAAGCTTTCTTT.

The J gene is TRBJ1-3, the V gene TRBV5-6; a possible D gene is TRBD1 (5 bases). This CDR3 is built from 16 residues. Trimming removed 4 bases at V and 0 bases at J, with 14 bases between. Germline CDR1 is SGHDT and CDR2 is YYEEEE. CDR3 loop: CASSLRDSASGNTIYF. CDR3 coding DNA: TGTGCCAGCAGCCTCCGGGACTCAGCCTCTGGAAACACCATATATTTT.

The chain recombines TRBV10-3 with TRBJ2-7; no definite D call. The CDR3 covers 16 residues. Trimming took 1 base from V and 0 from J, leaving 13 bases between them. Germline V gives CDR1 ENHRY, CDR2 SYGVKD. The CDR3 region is CAISEYVLRSSYEQYF. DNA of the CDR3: TGTGCCATCAGTGAGTACGTACTAAGAAGCTCCTACGAGCAGTACTTC.

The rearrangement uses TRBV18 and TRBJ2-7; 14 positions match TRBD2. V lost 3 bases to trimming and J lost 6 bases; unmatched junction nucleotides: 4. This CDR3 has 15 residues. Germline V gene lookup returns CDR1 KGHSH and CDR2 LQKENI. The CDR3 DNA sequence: TGTGCCAGCTCACCCGGGACTAGCGGGAGAGGCGAGCAGTACTTC. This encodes CASSPGTSGRGEQYF.

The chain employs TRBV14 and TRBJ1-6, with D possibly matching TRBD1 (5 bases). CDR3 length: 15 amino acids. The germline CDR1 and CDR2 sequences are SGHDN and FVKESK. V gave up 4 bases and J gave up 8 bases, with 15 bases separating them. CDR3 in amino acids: CASSPLSLRDSPLHF. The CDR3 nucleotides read TGTGCCAGCAGCCCGCTCTCTCTCAGGGATTCACCCCTCCACTTT.

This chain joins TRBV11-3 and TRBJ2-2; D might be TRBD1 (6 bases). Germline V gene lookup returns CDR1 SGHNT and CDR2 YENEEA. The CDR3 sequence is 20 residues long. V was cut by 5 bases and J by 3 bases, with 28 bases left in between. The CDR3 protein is CASSPNPKILGHGYTGELFF. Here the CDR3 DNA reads TGTGCCAGCAGCCCGAACCCCAAAATACTGGGACACGGATACACCGGGGAGCTGTTTTTT.

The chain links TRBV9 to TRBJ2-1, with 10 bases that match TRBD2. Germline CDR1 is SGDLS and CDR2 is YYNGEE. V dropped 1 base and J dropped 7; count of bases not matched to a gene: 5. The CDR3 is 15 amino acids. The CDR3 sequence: CASSVSGTSVNEQFF. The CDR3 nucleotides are TGTGCCAGCAGCGTATCAGGGACTAGCGTTAATGAGCAGTTCTTC.

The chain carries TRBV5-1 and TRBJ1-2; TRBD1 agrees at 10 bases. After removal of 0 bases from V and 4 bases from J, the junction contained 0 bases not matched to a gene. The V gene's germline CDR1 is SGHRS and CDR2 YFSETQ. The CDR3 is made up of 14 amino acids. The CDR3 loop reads CASSLGTGGYGYTF. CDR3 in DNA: TGCGCCAGCAGCTTGGGGACAGGGGGCTATGGCTACACCTTC.